The entry below gives a single T cell receptor beta chain sequence along with its context. In germline, CDR1 is MDHEN, CDR2 SYDVKM. The length of the CDR3 is 13 residues. This specimen comes from a study of blood T cell repertoires in COVID-19. The overall study: Nucleic acid was either cDNA or gDNA, and it came from T cells, B-cell-depleted T cells, or PBMCs.

How the authors handled the data: Researchers report that nucleated cell counts were estimated from reference gene primer amplification. Repertoires were generated with immunoSEQ multiplex PCR, while TCRdb's copy carries only in-frame clones and drops some. The V and J calls and the clone size are those of that table, but D and trimming were determined from the DNA. The sample carries just over 650,000 clones, 90% recorded once. This sequence was found in a woman younger than 35 with acute or convalescent COVID-19. The chain is built from TRBV28 and TRBJ2-3, with 7 bases matching TRBD1. Input material: peripheral blood. CDR3 sequence: CVIGDSMTDTQYF. DNA of the CDR3: TGTGTGATCGGGGACAGCATGACAGATACGCAGTATTTT.